This TCR beta chain was sequenced during a study of blood T cell repertoires in COVID-19. Looking at the study overall: Samples of COVID-19 (acute and convalescent) were obtained from the United States, Italy and Spain.

Data came from immunoSEQ multiplex PCR; TCRdb stores just in-frame clones and leaves some out. This sample has 380,000 or so clones; 75% to 90% occur once, and the top ten carry about 7.1%. The CDR3 totals 15 residues. CDR1 and CDR2 (germline): SEHNR, FQNEAQ (reference sequence). V dropped 5 bases and J dropped 5; count of bases not matched to a gene: 12. The V and J genes are TRBV7-9 and TRBJ2-7; 7 bases agree with TRBD2. The sequencing input was peripheral blood. This receptor was identified in a woman aged 60-70 years with COVID-19, enrolled during active disease. CDR3 region: CASSPLGGIGHEQYF. CDR3 nucleotide sequence: TGTGCCAGCAGCCCCCTGGGAGGGATTGGCCACGAGCAGTACTTC.